This is a list of T cell receptor beta chains from one sample in a study of blood T cell repertoires in COVID-19. Repertoires were generated with immunoSEQ multiplex PCR, while TCRdb's copy carries only in-frame clones and drops some. The sample yields about 300,000 clones, more than 70% seen once. The sequencing input was peripheral blood. Receptors were obtained from a woman in her twenties or thirties with COVID-19, enrolled during active disease. Both conserved end residues are part of each CDR3. The D gene is left open where the match is weak. Clone sizes are given selectively: once, few, many, or a class where the clone is expanded.

clone_size,v_call,j_call,d_call,cdr3_nt,cdr3_aa
NA,TRBV19,TRBJ2-1,NA,TGTGCCAGTAGCTCAGACACTTACAATGAGCAGTTCTTC,CASSSDTYNEQFF
once,TRBV6-5,TRBJ2-3,TRBD2,TGTGCCAGCAGTTCTGGGACTAGCGGGGGACCAGATACGCAGTATTTT,CASSSGTSGGPDTQYF
NA,TRBV4-1,TRBJ1-5,TRBD1,TGCGCCAGCAGCCAAGATCCCCCCCAGGGGGGCGGTCAGCCCCAGCATTTT,CASSQDPPQGGGQPQHF
NA,TRBV4-2,TRBJ1-5,NA,TGTGCCAGCAGCCAAGATGGGGGGAGCAATCAGCCCCAGCATTTT,CASSQDGGSNQPQHF
NA,TRBV6-2/TRBV6-3,TRBJ1-1,NA,TGTGCCAGCAGCCATGGACAGCTGAACACTGAAGCTTTCTTT,CASSHGQLNTEAFF
NA,TRBV24-1,TRBJ2-7,NA,TGTGCCACCAGTGACACGACACCTCCCTACGAGCAGTACTTC,CATSDTTPPYEQYF
NA,TRBV6-5,TRBJ1-4,NA,TGTGCCAGCAGTTACTCATTTTCAGAAAAACTGTTTTTT,CASSYSFSEKLFF
NA,TRBV10-3,TRBJ2-5,TRBD2,TGTGCCATAGGACTAGCGGGGGGGCGAGAGACCCAGTACTTC,CAIGLAGGRETQYF
few,TRBV19,TRBJ1-1,NA,TGTGCCAGTATCACGGACAGTGCGACTGCTTTCTTT,CASITDSATAFF
NA,TRBV15,TRBJ1-2,TRBD1,TGTGCCACCAGCACAAGGACAGGGCCTAACTATGGCTACACCTTC,CATSTRTGPNYGYTF
NA,TRBV7-6,TRBJ2-1,TRBD2,TGTGCCAGCAGCTCCTTCTCGGGGGGGAGCTCCTACAATGAGCAGTTCTTC,CASSSFSGGSSYNEQFF
NA,TRBV28,TRBJ2-2,NA,TGTGCCAGCAGTTCCCCCCTGGGGGGGCGCAAGAGCACCGGGGAGCTGTTTTTT,CASSSPLGGRKSTGELFF
NA,TRBV4-1,TRBJ2-1,NA,TGCGCCAGCAGCCCCCCGGGGACTTTGCGGAATGAGCAGTTCTTC,CASSPPGTLRNEQFF
NA,TRBV10-3,TRBJ1-1,NA,TGTGCCATCAGTGAGTCGGACAGAGGAAACACTGAAGCTTTCTTT,CAISESDRGNTEAFF
NA,TRBV4-1,TRBJ1-4,NA,TGCGCCAGCAGCCAAGATCTAGGGGGAACTAATGAAAAACTGTTTTTT,CASSQDLGGTNEKLFF
NA,TRBV5-6,TRBJ1-1,NA,TGTGCCAGCAGCTTTTGGAGCACTGAAGCTTTCTTT,CASSFWSTEAFF
NA,TRBV11-3,TRBJ2-5,NA,TGTGCCAGCAGCAAGGGGGACATTGGGGGCCAAGAGACCCAGTACTTC,CASSKGDIGGQETQYF
NA,TRBV9,TRBJ2-3,TRBD2,TGTGCCAGCAGCGTAGAGTCGTTTGGGAGCGGGGGTGTATCAGATACGCAGTATTTT,CASSVESFGSGGVSDTQYF
NA,TRBV7-2,TRBJ2-1,TRBD2,TGTGCCAGCAGCTTAGAAGCGGGGGTCTCCTACAATGAGCAGTTCTTC,CASSLEAGVSYNEQFF
NA,TRBV12-3/TRBV12-4,TRBJ1-1,NA,TGTGCCAGCAGGGGACATGAAGCTTTCTTT,CASRGHEAFF
NA,TRBV7-2,TRBJ1-1,NA,TGTGCCAGCAGCTTATTCACGGGGACTGAGGCTTTCTTT,CASSLFTGTEAFF
once,TRBV11-2,TRBJ1-1,NA,TGTGCCAGCAGCTTACCTCGACAGAACACTGAAGCTTTCTTT,CASSLPRQNTEAFF
NA,TRBV11-3,TRBJ2-2,TRBD2,TGTGCCAGCAGCTTAGCTAGCGGAAACACCGGGGAGCTGTTTTTT,CASSLASGNTGELFF
NA,TRBV25-1,TRBJ1-4,NA,TGTGCCAGCAGTGGAATAGGGAGAGATGAAAAACTGTTTTTT,CASSGIGRDEKLFF
NA,TRBV21-1,TRBJ1-4,NA,TGTGCCGTGGGCTGCGGGGGGGATGAAGAAAAACTGTTTTTT,CAVGCGGDEEKLFF
NA,TRBV10-2,TRBJ1-1,TRBD1,TGCGCCAGCAGTGACCCCCATGGGACAGGGCCCACTGAAGCTTTCTTT,CASSDPHGTGPTEAFF
NA,TRBV6-5,TRBJ1-1,TRBD1,TGTGCCAGCAGTCCGCGACAGGGGCCAGACACTGAAGCTTTCTTT,CASSPRQGPDTEAFF
NA,TRBV12-5,TRBJ2-2,NA,TGTGCTAGTGGTTTGGCGGCCGGGGAGCTGTTTTTT,CASGLAAGELFF
NA,TRBV7-2,TRBJ2-3,TRBD2,TGTGCCAGCAGCCGGGGACTAGCGGGGGCCTCCGGGGGAGATACGCAGTATTTT,CASSRGLAGASGGDTQYF
NA,TRBV13,TRBJ2-1,NA,TGTGCCAGCAGCCCGACAGCTAACGAGCAGTTCTTC,CASSPTANEQFF
NA,TRBV18,TRBJ1-1,NA,TGTGCCAGCTCGGGACAAGAGAACACTGAAGCTTTCTTT,CASSGQENTEAFF
NA,TRBV5-1,TRBJ1-5,NA,TGCGCCAGCAGCTTGGCGCCGGGTGTACAGCCCCAGCATTTT,CASSLAPGVQPQHF
NA,TRBV24-1,TRBJ2-3,NA,TGTGCCACCAGTGATTTCGAACAGGGAACAGATACGCAGTATTTT,CATSDFEQGTDTQYF
NA,TRBV6-5,TRBJ1-4,NA,TGTGCCAGCAGTTACACCTTCGCAGGCTATAATGAAAAACTGTTTTTT,CASSYTFAGYNEKLFF
NA,TRBV5-5,TRBJ1-2,NA,TGTGCCAGCCTGGGGGGAGACTATGGCTACACCTTC,CASLGGDYGYTF
NA,TRBV30,TRBJ1-2,NA,TGTGCCTGGAGGGAGGGGCCCTATGGCTACACCTTC,CAWREGPYGYTF
NA,TRBV3-1/TRBV3-2,TRBJ1-3,TRBD1,TGTGCCAGCAGCACACAACCATCCGGGACAGAGGGAAACACCATATATTTT,CASSTQPSGTEGNTIYF
NA,TRBV29-1,TRBJ2-1,TRBD1,TGCAGCGTTGAGGGACAGGCCTACAATGAGCAGTTCTTC,CSVEGQAYNEQFF
NA,TRBV2,TRBJ1-6,TRBD1,TGTGCCAGCAGTCACACCACGACAGGGGGCTCTTCACCCCTCCACTTT,CASSHTTTGGSSPLHF
NA,TRBV18,TRBJ1-1,TRBD1,TGTGCCAGCTCACCAACCCGGGACAGGGGGTTGAACACTGAAGCTTTCTTT,CASSPTRDRGLNTEAFF
once,TRBV5-8,TRBJ1-5,NA,TGTGCCAGCACTCCGTGGCCCCAGCATTTT,CASTPWPQHF
NA,TRBV29-1,TRBJ1-1,NA,TGCAGCGGTGGGGGGACCGGCCGGCTTGAAGCTTTCTTT,CSGGGTGRLEAFF
NA,TRBV7-2,TRBJ2-7,TRBD1,TGTGCCAGCAGCTTAAGGACAGGGGGCCTCTACGAGCAGTACTTC,CASSLRTGGLYEQYF
NA,TRBV14,TRBJ1-1,NA,TGTGCCAGCAGCCAAAGACAGAACATGAACACTGAAGCTTTCTTT,CASSQRQNMNTEAFF
NA,TRBV29-1,TRBJ1-2,NA,TGCAGCGTTGCAGGGGCGGATGGCTACACCTTC,CSVAGADGYTF
NA,TRBV2,TRBJ2-3,NA,TGTGCCAGCAGTGAAACAGAAGGTACGCAGTATTTT,CASSETEGTQYF
NA,TRBV15,TRBJ2-3,TRBD1,TGTGCCACCCTCCCAGGGGGCGGATTAGATACGCAGTATTTT,CATLPGGGLDTQYF
NA,TRBV5-6,TRBJ1-2,TRBD1,TGTGCCAGCAGCTTGGCCGGGGGACAGGGTTTGGGAGGCTACACCTTC,CASSLAGGQGLGGYTF
NA,TRBV9,TRBJ2-2,NA,TGTGCCAGCAGCCCTCAGGCCTCGGGGACCGGGGAGCTGTTTTTT,CASSPQASGTGELFF
few,TRBV28,TRBJ1-1,TRBD1,TGTGCCAGCAGAGTAGGGCAGGGGGCAATGAACACTGAAGCTTTCTTT,CASRVGQGAMNTEAFF
NA,TRBV5-5,TRBJ2-3,TRBD1,TGTGCCAGCACCACCGACAGGGTTGGCACAGATACGCAGTATTTT,CASTTDRVGTDTQYF
NA,TRBV5-6,TRBJ1-2,TRBD1,TGTGCCAGCAGCTTAGACAGGGACTATGGCTACACCTTC,CASSLDRDYGYTF
NA,TRBV5-1,TRBJ2-1,TRBD1,TGCGCCAGCAGCGGGGGACAGACCTACAATGAGCAGTTCTTC,CASSGGQTYNEQFF
NA,TRBV10-2,TRBJ1-5,TRBD1,TGCGCCAGCAGTCTGACAGGGTCAAATCAGCCCCAGCATTTT,CASSLTGSNQPQHF
NA,TRBV3-1/TRBV3-2,TRBJ1-5,NA,TGTGCCAGCAGCCCGAAGGGGAGGGAGCCCCAGCATTTT,CASSPKGREPQHF
NA,TRBV9,TRBJ2-5,NA,TGTGCCAGCAGCGTTGGCGGTAGGGAGACCCAGTACTTC,CASSVGGRETQYF
NA,TRBV5-1,TRBJ1-5,NA,TGCGCCAGCAGCTTGGAAGGACAGCGCAATCAGCCCCAGCATTTT,CASSLEGQRNQPQHF
NA,TRBV6-5,TRBJ1-1,NA,TGTGCCAGCAGTTACTCGAAGCGGGAGATGAACACTGAAGCTTTCTTT,CASSYSKREMNTEAFF
NA,TRBV28,TRBJ1-1,NA,TGTGCCAGCAGTTCTCCTTCGGACAGTACCCGCACTGAAGCTTTCTTT,CASSSPSDSTRTEAFF